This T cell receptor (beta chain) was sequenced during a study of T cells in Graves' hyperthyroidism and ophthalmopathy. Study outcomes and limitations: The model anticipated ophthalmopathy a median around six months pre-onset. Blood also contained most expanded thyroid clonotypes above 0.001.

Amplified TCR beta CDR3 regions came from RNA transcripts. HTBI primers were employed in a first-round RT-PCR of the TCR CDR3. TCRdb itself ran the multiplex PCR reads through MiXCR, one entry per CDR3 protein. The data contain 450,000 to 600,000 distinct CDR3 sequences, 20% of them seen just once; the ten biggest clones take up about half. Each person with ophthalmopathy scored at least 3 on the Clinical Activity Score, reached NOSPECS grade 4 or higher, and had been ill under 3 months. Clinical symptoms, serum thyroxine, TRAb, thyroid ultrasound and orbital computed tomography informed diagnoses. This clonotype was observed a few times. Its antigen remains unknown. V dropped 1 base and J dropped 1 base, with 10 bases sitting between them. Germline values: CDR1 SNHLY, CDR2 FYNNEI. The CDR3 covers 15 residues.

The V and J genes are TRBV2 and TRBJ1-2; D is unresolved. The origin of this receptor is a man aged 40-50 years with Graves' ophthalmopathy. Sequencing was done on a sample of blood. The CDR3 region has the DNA TGTGCCAGCAGTGAAGGGCGCAGGCTTAACTATGGCTACACCTTC. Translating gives CASSEGRRLNYGYTF.